A selection of T cell receptor beta chains follows, all from one sample in a study of blood T cell repertoires in COVID-19. Assay used: immunoSEQ multiplex PCR; TCRdb lists only in-frame clones, some missing. The data show about 110,000 clones, roughly nine tenths seen once. Sequences were obtained from peripheral blood. The receptors shown here come from a human donor in a cohort sampled during active COVID-19. CDR3s include the opening cysteine and the closing phenylalanine or tryptophan. D genes are given only for firm matches. Clone size is not always given. Where it is, it says once, few, many or a class for expanded clones.

j_call d_call v_call clone_size cdr3_nt cdr3_aa
TRBJ2-1 - TRBV7-3 - TGTGCCAGCAGCTTTTTCTACTGCCGGGGGGCTAAAGACTACAATGAGCAGTTCTTC CASSFFYCRGAKDYNEQFF
TRBJ2-7 - TRBV21-1 - TGTGCCAGCAGCCGAGTACAGGGGGCCTACGAGCAGTACTTC CASSRVQGAYEQYF
TRBJ2-3 - TRBV27 - TGTGCCAGCATGCGAGACTCCGTGTTAGATACGCAGTATTTT CASMRDSVLDTQYF
TRBJ1-2 TRBD1 TRBV29-1 - TGCAGCGCCAAGACAGGGCCATCTAACTATGGCTACACCTTC CSAKTGPSNYGYTF
TRBJ1-1 TRBD1 TRBV3-1/TRBV3-2 - TGTGCCAGCAGGGGAGGGACAGGGGTGACTGAAGCTTTCTTT CASRGGTGVTEAFF
TRBJ1-6 - TRBV5-4 - TGTGCCAGCAGCTTGGATCAGGGGTCACCCCTCCACTTT CASSLDQGSPLHF
TRBJ1-1 - TRBV30 - TGTGCCTGGAGCGGGGGGGTCCCTTTCTTT CAWSGGVPFF
TRBJ2-7 - TRBV7-2 few TGTGCCAGCACCCCCAGGCAAACCTACGAGCAGTACTTC CASTPRQTYEQYF
TRBJ2-2 - TRBV28 - TGTGCCACCTTTAGCGGAGACACCGGGGAGCTGTTTTTT CATFSGDTGELFF
TRBJ1-1 TRBD1 TRBV18 - TGTGCCAGCTCACCCTTCCGGGACAGGGGGCCCGGGGACACTGAAGCTTTCTTT CASSPFRDRGPGDTEAFF
TRBJ2-5 - TRBV5-4 - TGTGCCAGCAGCCCGAGGGGGGAGACCCAGTACTTC CASSPRGETQYF
TRBJ2-7 - TRBV7-9 once TGTGCCAGCAGCCCCTCGGGCAGGGACTACGAGCAGTACTTC CASSPSGRDYEQYF
TRBJ2-7 TRBD2 TRBV6-5 - TGTGCCAGCAGCCAATACGGCGGGGGAATCTACGAGCAGTACTTC CASSQYGGGIYEQYF
TRBJ2-3 TRBD1 TRBV6-4 - TGTGCCAGCAGTCGCGGGACAGGGATCACAGATACGCAGTATTTT CASSRGTGITDTQYF
TRBJ2-1 TRBD2 TRBV7-2 - TGTGCCAGCAGCTTAGAGCTAGCGGGAGGTATGAATGAGCAGTTCTTC CASSLELAGGMNEQFF
TRBJ1-1 - TRBV3-1/TRBV3-2 - TGTGCCAGCAGCCGCACATGGGGGGATGGTGAAGCTTTCTTT CASSRTWGDGEAFF
TRBJ2-1 TRBD2 TRBV24-1 - TGTGCCACCAGTGATCCCCTCGCGGGAGGGTACACTGAGCAGTTCTTC CATSDPLAGGYTEQFF
TRBJ1-1 TRBD1 TRBV18 - TGTGCCAGCTCACCATATACTCAGGGGGACACTGAAGCTTTCTTT CASSPYTQGDTEAFF
TRBJ2-7 TRBD2 TRBV7-2 - TGTGCCAGCAGCACGGGACTAGCGGGAGGCGAGCAGTACTTC CASSTGLAGGEQYF
TRBJ2-2 - TRBV6-1 - TGTGCCAGCAGTGAAGGTTCGGGGGTTCACGGGGAGCTGTTTTTT CASSEGSGVHGELFF
TRBJ2-7 TRBD1 TRBV7-7 - TGTGCTAGCAGCTTGACCCTTACAGGGGTCCACGAGCAGTACTTC CASSLTLTGVHEQYF
TRBJ1-6 - TRBV30 - TGTGCCTGGAGCCTACTTCGGGTGACACCCCTCCACTTT CAWSLLRVTPLHF
TRBJ2-3 - TRBV6-6 - TGTGCCACCAAACCCAGGCAGACCACAGATACGCAGTATTTT CATKPRQTTDTQYF
TRBJ2-5 - TRBV5-8 - TGTGCCAGCACCCACCGTGGACTCCGACAAGAGACCCAGTACTTC CASTHRGLRQETQYF
TRBJ2-2 - TRBV11-2 - TGTGCCAGCAGCTTAGTAGGTGGCGGGAACACCGGGGAGCTGTTTTTT CASSLVGGGNTGELFF
TRBJ2-7 TRBD1 TRBV13 - TGTGCCAGCAGCTCGGGACAGGGTCACGAGCAGTACTTC CASSSGQGHEQYF
TRBJ1-3 - TRBV28 - TGTGCCAGCAAGGAGGCCCGGGCAGTCCACTCTGGAAACACCATATATTTT CASKEARAVHSGNTIYF
TRBJ1-1 - TRBV29-1 once TGCAGCGTTGGACGCGGGAACACTGAAGCTTTCTTT CSVGRGNTEAFF
TRBJ2-1 TRBD2 TRBV7-9 - TGTGCCAGCAGCTTACTAGCGGGATTTGTCAATGAGCAGTTCTTC CASSLLAGFVNEQFF
TRBJ1-3 - TRBV10-3 - TGTGCCATCGGGGCCGGAGGAAACACCATATATTTT CAIGAGGNTIYF
TRBJ2-3 TRBD2 TRBV9 - TGTGCCAGCAGCGTAGTAGCGGGTAGCACAGATACGCAGTATTTT CASSVVAGSTDTQYF
TRBJ1-5 - TRBV2 - TGTGCCAGCACTAGGACAGCGGGAAACAATCAGCCCCAGCATTTT CASTRTAGNNQPQHF
TRBJ2-3 TRBD1 TRBV19 - TGTGCCAGCTCCGCCCTCGGGACAGGGCTTAGCACAGATACGCAGTATTTT CASSALGTGLSTDTQYF
TRBJ2-5 TRBD2 TRBV7-9 - TGTGCCAGCAGCCAGCGTAGACTAGCGGGAGGGGACGGTGAGACCCAGTACTTC CASSQRRLAGGDGETQYF
TRBJ1-3 - TRBV27 once TGTGCCAGCAGCCGGACAAGTCCCGCATTTGGCTTCGGAAACACCATATATTTT CASSRTSPAFGFGNTIYF
TRBJ1-1 - TRBV5-6 few TGTGCCAGCAGGCCCACCTTGGGGGCCCATATGAACACTGAAGCTTTCTTT CASRPTLGAHMNTEAFF
TRBJ2-7 - TRBV28 - TGTGCCAGCAGTTTATATCCCACAGGTCGAATCTCCTACGAGCAGTACTTC CASSLYPTGRISYEQYF